This record looks at one T cell receptor beta chain sequence and its context. Its antigen is unidentified. V gave up 8 bases and J gave up 2 bases, with 9 bases separating them. The germline V gene has CDR1 MNHNS and CDR2 SASEGT. This CDR3 comprises 12 residues. Profiled with immunoSEQ multiplex PCR; TCRdb holds only in-frame clones, not every one. Among 45,000 to 60,000 clones listed, 91% were seen once. This sample is drawn from a study of a mutant IDH1 vaccine in newly diagnosed glioma. The study's findings and limits: Shifts in the top peripheral T cell clonotypes seemed unrelated to pseudoprogression.

Time point meaning: week 11, during vaccination. Doses of 300 ug of mutant IDH1 20-mer peptide were given with topical imiquimod. Tumors from donors were new WHO grade 3 or 4 IDH1-mutant astrocytomas with ATRX loss. Sequences were derived from PBMCs, sampled from a glioma patient whose treatment included an IDH1 peptide vaccine. The clonotype was recovered from a man aged 50 to 59 with glioma. V gene TRBV6-1 combines with J gene TRBJ1-1; no reliable D call. The DNA for the CDR3 is TGTGCCAGCGGTAGGGTAAACACTGAAGCTTTCTTT. Amino acids: CASGRVNTEAFF.